The source of this T cell receptor beta chain is a study of human T cells and chemical hapten exposure. Findings and caveats of the study: PT1 expanded TCR counts and patch test score correlated positively.

Turning to this clonotype: Its antigen is unidentified.

This CDR3 spans 16 amino acids. Per germline, CDR1 MNHEY and CDR2 SMNVEV (reference sequence). The V end lost 0 bases, the J end lost 0 bases, and 12 bases lay between the germline ends. Noted time point: patch test 3, about 24 weeks after DPC sensitization. Regarding treatment: therapeutic diphenylcyclopropenone sensitization with weekly scalp DPC. TCRdb independently ran MiXCR on the RACE reads; one entry per CDR3 protein. Among over 150,000 distinct CDR3 sequences listed, about a quarter were seen once. This sample comprised whole blood, obtained in connection with sensitization to the hapten diphenylcyclopropenone (DPC). This receptor was taken from a woman under 30 with alopecia areata. Some clones in this sample may be carry-over from other donors' samples. The rearrangement uses TRBV27 and TRBJ2-7; D possibly uses TRBD1 or TRBD2 (6 bases each). The CDR3 is CASSLSEGGLSYEQYF. In nucleotides, the CDR3 is TGTGCCAGCAGTTTATCGGAGGGGGGCCTCTCCTACGAGCAGTACTTC.